These 18 T cell receptor beta chains share one sample of origin, sequenced in a study of T-cell reconstitution after alpha-beta-depleted transplantation in children. Preparation of the TCRbeta library involved a method that used unique molecular identifiers. MiXCR, run by TCRdb on the PCR reads, gives a single entry per CDR3 protein. The data hold about 980,000 distinct CDR3 sequences, with about 31% observed a single time. Sequenced material: PBMCs, mostly from graft donor cells, taken 360 days after TCRalphabeta/CD19-depleted stem cell transplant. These receptors were collected from a boy under two years old who had a stem cell transplant for SCID, so the T cells may come from the graft donor.

This clonotype has a handful of counts. This chain connects TRBV20-1 to TRBJ1-2; 9 nucleotides align to TRBD1. CDR1 is DFQATT, CDR2 SNEGSKA, per germline (reference sequence). V lost 1 base and J lost 8; bases outside the gene matches: 8. This CDR3 region has 14 residues. The CDR3 loop reads CSARAGQGAGGYTF. DNA of the CDR3: TGCAGTGCTAGAGCGGGACAGGGTGCGGGGGGCTACACCTTC.

The chain combines TRBV19 with TRBJ2-7; D is perhaps TRBD1 or TRBD2 (6 bases each). In germline, CDR1 is LNHDA, CDR2 SQIVND (reference sequence). The V gene lost 6 bases and the J gene lost 4 bases, with 28 bases spanning the gap. The CDR3 length is 18 residues. CDR3 region: CASSPSSPGGSTTYEQYF. DNA for the CDR3: TGTGCCAGTAGCCCCTCGTCCCCCGGGGGCTCAACGACATACGAGCAGTACTTC.

The chain carries TRBV27 and TRBJ2-5; D gene ambiguous. This CDR3 contains 15 residues. V lost 0 bases and J 1 base, leaving 9 bases between the germline ends. The germline V gene has CDR1 MNHEY and CDR2 SMNVEV (reference sequence). The CDR3 nucleotides are TGTGCCAGCAGTTTATCAGGGTGGACCCAAGAGACCCAGTACTTC. It translates to CASSLSGWTQETQYF.

This clonotype was found a few times. V usage is TRBV27 and J usage is TRBJ2-3, with a tentative D call TRBD2 (6 bases). Germline V gives CDR1 MNHEY, CDR2 SMNVEV (reference sequence). V was cut by 5 bases and J by 2 bases, with 11 bases left in between. This CDR3 has 14 residues. The CDR3 spells CASSPGGITDTQYF. In nucleotides, the CDR3 is TGTGCCAGCAGTCCCGGGGGAATCACAGATACGCAGTATTTT.

The rearrangement joins TRBV12-3 or TRBV12-4 to TRBJ2-3, with D maybe TRBD1 (5 bases). Trimming pared 2 bases from V and 0 bases from J, leaving 15 bases between. This CDR3 has 17 amino acids. CDR3 coding DNA: TGTGCCAGCAGTTTAAGCAAGGGGCCCACCAGCACAGATACGCAGTATTTT. Protein sequence: CASSLSKGPTSTDTQYF.

This chain links TRBV29-1 with TRBJ2-3; D unresolved. The length of the CDR3 is 13 residues. Germline-derived CDR1 and CDR2 are SQVTM and ANQGSEA. V lost 2 bases, J lost 4 bases, and 10 bases lay in between. In DNA, the CDR3 is TGCAGCGTTGAATGGCAGACGCCAGATACGCAGTATTTT. Translation: CSVEWQTPDTQYF.

The sample holds a few counts of this clonotype. The chain couples TRBV9 to TRBJ2-7; D is undetermined. Germline V lookup: CDR1 SGDLS, CDR2 YYNGEE. V gave up 0 bases and J gave up 3 bases, with 10 bases separating them. CDR3 length: 14 amino acids. CDR3 loop: CASSVDAHFYEQYF. In nucleotides, the CDR3 is TGTGCCAGCAGCGTAGATGCTCACTTCTACGAGCAGTACTTC.

This clonotype was detected ten times or more. This chain joins TRBV4-1 and TRBJ1-1; D ambiguous. This CDR3 is built from 15 residues. Deletions cut 2 bases from V and 1 base from J, with 11 bases between. The germline gives CDR1 MGHRA, CDR2 YSYEKL. For the CDR3, the DNA is TGCGCCAGCAGCCAACCTCGGTTAGGGAACACTGAAGCTTTCTTT. It encodes CASSQPRLGNTEAFF.

This clonotype was detected a few times. V usage is TRBV10-3 and J usage is TRBJ2-2; D is unclear. This CDR3 is built from 15 residues. Trimming removed 0 bases from V and 2 bases from J, with 7 bases in between. The germline V gene has CDR1 ENHRY and CDR2 SYGVKD. The CDR3 is CAISESEINTGELFF. CDR3 DNA: TGTGCCATCAGTGAGTCGGAGATAAACACCGGGGAGCTGTTTTTT.

The table lists this clonotype with a few counts. The chain links TRBV5-1 to TRBJ2-5, with 11 bases identical to TRBD2. V lost 0 bases, J lost 5 bases, and 3 bases stayed unmatched. The CDR3 totals 15 residues. Germline V gene data show CDR1 as SGHRS and CDR2 as YFSETQ. The CDR3 loop reads CASSLGLAGTETQYF. In DNA form, the CDR3 reads TGCGCCAGCAGCTTGGGACTAGCGGGGACGGAGACCCAGTACTTC.

This clonotype was seen only a few times. The CDR3 bases are TGCGCCAGCAGCAAAGGGACTAGCGGAAACACCGGGGAGCTGTTTTTT. Translation gives CASSKGTSGNTGELFF. The chain recombines TRBV5-1 with TRBJ2-2; 11 nucleotides align to TRBD2. The CDR3 loop spans 16 amino acids. Per germline, CDR1 SGHRS and CDR2 YFSETQ. V lost 4 bases and J lost 2; bases outside the gene matches: 4.

V is TRBV19 and J is TRBJ2-5; 7 nucleotides agree with TRBD1. This CDR3 has 18 residues. Germline CDR1 and CDR2: LNHDA and SQIVND (reference sequence). The junction had 18 bases not matched to a gene; V was cut back by 3 bases and J by 5 bases. CDR3: CASSMSTGANRRYETQYF. The CDR3 nucleotides read TGTGCCAGTAGTATGAGCACAGGGGCGAACCGGCGCTACGAGACCCAGTACTTC.

V usage is TRBV20-1 and J usage is TRBJ2-2; no definite D call. The CDR3 length is 18 residues. Trimming cost V 5 bases and J 0 bases, with 22 bases left between them. Germline V gives CDR1 DFQATT, CDR2 SNEGSKA (reference sequence). CDR3 sequence reads: CSARSHLGSKANTGELFF. CDR3 nucleotides: TGCAGTGCTCGGTCCCACCTAGGGTCCAAGGCGAACACCGGGGAGCTGTTTTTT.

This clonotype showed up just a few times. V is TRBV9 and J is TRBJ2-5; 8 bases map to TRBD2. Trimming took 0 bases from V and 3 from J; bases not matched to a gene: 7. The CDR3 length is 16 residues. The germline gives CDR1 SGDLS, CDR2 YYNGEE. The CDR3 DNA reads as TGTGCCAGCAGCGTAGGGACTAGCTGGCTAAAAGAGACCCAGTACTTC. It yields the protein CASSVGTSWLKETQYF.

This clonotype was counted between two and nine times. V and J are TRBV5-1 and TRBJ2-3, with a weak D call TRBD2 (6 bases). The CDR3 runs to 14 residues. The V end was cut by 4 bases, the J end by 4 bases, with 13 bases between. CDR1 and CDR2 from the germline V gene are SGHRS and YFSETQ. The CDR3 region has the DNA TGCGCCAGCAGCCCCGTCGGGGGTGCAGATACGCAGTATTTT. As protein: CASSPVGGADTQYF.

This chain joins TRBV6-9 and TRBJ1-1; 8 bases match TRBD1. Germline-derived CDR1 and CDR2 are MNHGY and SVAAGI. Trimming cost V 6 bases and J 5 bases; bases outside gene matches: 11. The CDR3 has 15 amino acids. CDR3 in amino acids: CASRFYRQGWTEAFF. The CDR3 DNA follows: TGTGCCAGCAGATTCTATCGACAGGGGTGGACTGAAGCTTTCTTT.

The gene calls are TRBV9 and TRBJ2-1; the match to TRBD2 covers 9 bases. V shed 1 base and J 4 bases; nucleotides not matched to a gene: 9. This CDR3 is 17 amino acids long. Germline CDR1 is SGDLS and CDR2 is YYNGEE. Here the CDR3 reads CASSVTPASGVYNEQFF. The CDR3 region has the DNA TGTGCCAGCAGCGTAACCCCGGCTAGCGGGGTGTACAATGAGCAGTTCTTC. Complete variable domain (other parts from reference TRBV9 and TRBJ2-1): DSGVTQTPKHLITATGQRVTLRCSPRSGDLSVYWYQQSLDQGLQFLIQYYNGEERAKGNILERFSAQQFPDLHSELNLSSLELGDSALYFCASSVTPASGVYNEQFFGPGTRLTVL.

The genes are TRBV20-1 and TRBJ2-2; D could derive from TRBD1 or TRBD2 (6 bases each). CDR3 length equals 15 residues. V was clipped by 0 bases and J by 7 bases, with 15 bases between them. CDR1 and CDR2 from the germline V gene are DFQATT and SNEGSKA (reference sequence). Here the CDR3 reads CSARDLKQGGGELFF. CDR3 coding DNA: TGCAGTGCTAGAGATCTGAAACAGGGAGGCGGGGAGCTGTTTTTT.